This T cell receptor (beta chain) was sequenced during a study of shared clonotypes between healthy human individuals. Trimming removed 10 bases from V and 9 bases from J; junction bases left unmatched: 10. The CDR3 sequence is 12 residues long. In germline, CDR1 is SNHLY, CDR2 FYNNEI. The deep-level immunoSEQ assay was used. Libraries were prepared by immunoSEQ multiplex PCR; TCRdb keeps only in-frame clonotypes and omits some of them. The sample lists 2 million to 2.5 million clones, 85% to 95% seen once, with 0.3% to 0.45% in the top ten. Nashville, Tennessee was home to all donors, who were Caucasian adults. Study-wide findings and caveats: As a rule, naive subsets had a larger estimated richness than memory subsets. Sorted-subset sequencing, rarefaction showed, was incomplete despite large depth.

Turning to this clone: Antigen specificity is unknown.

This TCR was sampled from a man aged 18 to 29 in good health. Some clones in this sample may be carry-over from other donors' samples. The chain joins TRBV2 to TRBJ1-1; 8 bases line up with TRBD1. Sequenced input: naive CD4+ T cells from PBMCs. Subset in this sample: CD45RA+ positively selected. The CDR3 spells CATQGQGSQAFF. The CDR3 bases are TGTGCCACCCAAGGACAGGGATCACAAGCTTTCTTT.